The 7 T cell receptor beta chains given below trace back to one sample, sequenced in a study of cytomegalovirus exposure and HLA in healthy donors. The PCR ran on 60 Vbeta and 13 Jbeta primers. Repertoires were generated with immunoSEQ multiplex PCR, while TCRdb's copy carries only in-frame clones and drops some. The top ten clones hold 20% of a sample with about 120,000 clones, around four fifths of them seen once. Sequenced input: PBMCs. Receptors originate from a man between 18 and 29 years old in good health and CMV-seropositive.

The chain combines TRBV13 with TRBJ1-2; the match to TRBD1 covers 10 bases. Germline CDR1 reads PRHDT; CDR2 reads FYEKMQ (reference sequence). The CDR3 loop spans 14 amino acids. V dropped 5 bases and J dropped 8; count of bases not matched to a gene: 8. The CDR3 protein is CASSLRDRGSGYTF. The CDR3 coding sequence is TGTGCCAGCAGCCTACGGGACAGGGGTTCCGGCTACACCTTC.

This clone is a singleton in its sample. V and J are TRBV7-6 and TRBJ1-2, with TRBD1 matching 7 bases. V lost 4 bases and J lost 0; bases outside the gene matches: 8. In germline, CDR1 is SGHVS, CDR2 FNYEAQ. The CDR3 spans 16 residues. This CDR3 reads CASSSGGGSANYGYTF. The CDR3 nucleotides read TGTGCCAGCAGCTCCGGAGGGGGCTCAGCTAACTATGGCTACACCTTC.

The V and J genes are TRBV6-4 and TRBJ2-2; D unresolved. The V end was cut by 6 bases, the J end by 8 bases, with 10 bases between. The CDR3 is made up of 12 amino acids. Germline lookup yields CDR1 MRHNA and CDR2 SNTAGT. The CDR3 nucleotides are TGTGCCAGCAGCCCCCGAGGAGGGGAGCTGTTTTTT. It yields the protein CASSPRGGELFF.

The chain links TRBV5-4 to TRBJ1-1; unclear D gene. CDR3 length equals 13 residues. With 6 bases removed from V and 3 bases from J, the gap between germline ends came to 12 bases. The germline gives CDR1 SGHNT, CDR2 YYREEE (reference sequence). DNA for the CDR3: TGTGCCAGCACCCTGGGAGGGTACACTGAAGCTTTCTTT. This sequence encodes CASTLGGYTEAFF.

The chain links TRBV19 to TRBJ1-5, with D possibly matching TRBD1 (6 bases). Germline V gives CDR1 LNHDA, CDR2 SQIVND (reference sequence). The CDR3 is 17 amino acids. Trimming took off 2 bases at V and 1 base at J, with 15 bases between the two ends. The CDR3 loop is CASSIPTGGASNQPQHF. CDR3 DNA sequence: TGTGCCAGTAGTATACCCACTGGGGGCGCGAGCAATCAGCCCCAGCATTTT.

DNA for the CDR3: TGTGCCAGCTCACCATCCTCGACAGGGATGAGCAATCAGCCCCAGCATTTT. It translates to CASSPSSTGMSNQPQHF. The chain links TRBV18 to TRBJ1-5; 7 nucleotides agree with TRBD1. The CDR3 extends over 17 amino acids. Germline CDR1 KGHSH, CDR2 LQKENI. With 2 bases clipped from V and 1 base from J, the junction kept 8 bases outside the gene matches.

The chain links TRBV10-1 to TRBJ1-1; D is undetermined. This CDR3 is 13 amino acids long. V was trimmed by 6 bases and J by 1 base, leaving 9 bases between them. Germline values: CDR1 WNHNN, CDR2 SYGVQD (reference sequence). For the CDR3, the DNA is TGCGCCAGCAGAGACGGGAGGAACACTGAAGCTTTCTTT. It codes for CASRDGRNTEAFF.